The 13 T cell receptor beta chains presented below share a single source sample, sequenced in a study of blood T cell repertoires in COVID-19. Using immunoSEQ multiplex PCR, the repertoire was profiled, and TCRdb retains in-frame clones only, with some absent. Here the sample spans nearly 250,000 clones, 70% to 85% being singletons. Material: peripheral blood. All receptors derive from an elderly woman with acute or convalescent COVID-19.

The rearrangement joins TRBV24-1 to TRBJ1-6, with a possible D match to TRBD1 (5 bases). This CDR3 contains 13 residues. With 0 bases removed from V and 9 bases from J, the gap between germline ends came to 5 bases. Germline CDR1 is KGHDR and CDR2 is SFDVKD. The DNA for the CDR3 is TGTGCCACCAGTGATTTGAGGGGTTCACCCCTCCACTTT. It codes for CATSDLRGSPLHF.

This sequence joins TRBV5-4 and TRBJ1-1; 7 bases agree with TRBD1. The CDR3 extends over 15 amino acids. Germline loops: CDR1 SGHNT, CDR2 YYREEE (reference sequence). Losses at the gene ends were 5 bases for V and 1 base for J; bases not matched to a gene: 8. In DNA form, the CDR3 reads TGTGCCAGCAGGGGGCAACAGGGGAGGAACACTGAAGCTTTCTTT. Protein sequence: CASRGQQGRNTEAFF. The full variable domain, its missing parts supplied by reference TRBV5-4 and TRBJ1-1, is ETGVTQSPTHLIKTRGQQVTLRCSSQSGHNTVSWYQQALGQGPQFIFQYYREEENGRGNFPPRFSGLQFPNYSSELNVNALELDDSALYLCASRGQQGRNTEAFFGQGTRLTVV.

The J gene is TRBJ1-4, the V gene TRBV2; weak D call: TRBD1 (6 bases). Germline CDR1 SNHLY, CDR2 FYNNEI. The CDR3 is 15 amino acids. Trimming removed 7 bases from V and 8 bases from J, with 20 bases in between. The CDR3 sequence is CASTTTTGFREKLFF. The CDR3 nucleotides read TGTGCCAGCACTACTACTACAGGGTTCAGGGAAAAACTGTTTTTT.

This clone appeared a single time. The chain couples TRBV6-5 to TRBJ1-4; D is possibly TRBD1 (5 bases). CDR1 is MNHEY, CDR2 SVGAGI, per germline. This CDR3 contains 15 residues. V lost 7 bases to trimming and J lost 8 bases, with 20 bases between them. CDR3: CASTQTGGVGEKLFF. CDR3 DNA: TGTGCCAGCACCCAAACGGGGGGAGTAGGGGAAAAACTGTTTTTT.

The chain links TRBV27 to TRBJ2-3; D gene ambiguous. The CDR3 runs to 13 residues. Trimming shortened V by 6 bases and J by 1 base, and 8 bases separated the two germline ends. CDR1 and CDR2 from the germline V gene are MNHEY and SMNVEV (reference sequence). The CDR3 reads CASSLVGTDTQYF. The CDR3 region has the DNA TGTGCCAGCAGCCTCGTCGGCACAGATACGCAGTATTTT.

This chain links TRBV18 with TRBJ1-2, with TRBD1 as a possible D gene (5 bases). CDR3 length equals 13 residues. Germline values: CDR1 KGHSH, CDR2 LQKENI. The V end was cut by 2 bases, the J end by 8 bases, with 12 bases between. The CDR3 nucleotides read TGTGCCAGCTCACCAGACAGCCCTAGAGGCTACACCTTC. As protein: CASSPDSPRGYTF.

The CDR3 nucleotides are TGTGCCTGGAGTCCCGATACAGGGTACAATGAGCAGTTCTTC. Encoded protein: CAWSPDTGYNEQFF. The chain is built from TRBV30 and TRBJ2-1; perhaps TRBD1 as D (6 bases). The CDR3 is made up of 14 amino acids. Germline V gene data show CDR1 as GTSNPN and CDR2 as SVGIG (reference sequence). The ends were cut back, 2 bases at V and 4 bases at J, with 12 bases in the middle. The full variable domain, completed using reference TRBV30 and TRBJ2-1, is SQTIHQWPATLVQPVGSPLSLECTVEGTSNPNLYWYRQAAGRGLQLLFYSVGIGQISSEVPQNLSASRPQDRQFILSSKKLLLSDSGFYLCAWSPDTGYNEQFFGPGTRLTVL.

The V and J genes are TRBV7-8 and TRBJ1-2, with D hard to call. Trimming left V 5 bases short and J 12 bases short, with 13 bases between. The germline V gene has CDR1 SGHVS and CDR2 FQNEAQ. The CDR3 has 11 amino acids. This CDR3 is CASSPLKEHTF. DNA of the CDR3: TGTGCCAGCAGCCCTCTAAAGGAGCACACCTTC.

V usage is TRBV5-1 and J usage is TRBJ2-7; 7 nucleotides agree with TRBD1. Germline loops: CDR1 SGHRS, CDR2 YFSETQ. V trimming: 3 bases; J trimming: 2 bases; junction bases outside the gene matches: 2. This CDR3 region has 13 residues. The DNA for the CDR3 is TGCGCCAGCAGCTGGGACAGCGCCTACGAGCAGTACTTC. Its translation is CASSWDSAYEQYF.

V gene TRBV27 combines with J gene TRBJ2-7; 9 bases align to TRBD1. The CDR3 sequence is 16 residues long. After removal of 6 bases from V and 0 bases from J, the junction contained 9 bases not matched to a gene. Germline V CDR1 and CDR2: MNHEY, SMNVEV (reference sequence). The CDR3 spells CASRSWRDRASYEQYF. The CDR3 coding sequence is TGTGCCAGCAGGTCGTGGCGGGACAGGGCCTCCTACGAGCAGTACTTC.

This clone was picked up one time. The rearrangement uses TRBV19 and TRBJ2-3; D is possibly TRBD1 (6 bases). CDR3 length: 15 residues. V dropped 4 bases and J dropped 1 base, with 12 bases sitting between them. Germline CDR1 reads LNHDA; CDR2 reads SQIVND (reference sequence). The CDR3 loop is CASSSRGEGTDTQYF. The CDR3 coding sequence is TGTGCCAGTAGTAGCAGGGGAGAGGGCACAGATACGCAGTATTTT. Supplemented by reference TRBV19 and TRBJ2-3, the full variable domain reads DGGITQSPKYLFRKEGQNVTLSCEQNLNHDAMYWYRQDPGQGLRLIYYSQIVNDFQKGDIAEGYSVSREKKESFPLTVTSAQKNPTAFYLCASSSRGEGTDTQYFGPGTRLTVL.

V and J are TRBV18 and TRBJ1-2, with D possibly matching TRBD1 (6 bases). Trimming left V 4 bases short and J 8 bases short, with 20 bases between. Germline CDR1 reads KGHSH; CDR2 reads LQKENI. CDR3 size: 15 residues. CDR3 DNA: TGTGCCAGCTCACTTTCGGCGGGGGCCCGTGAAGGCTACACCTTC. It yields the protein CASSLSAGAREGYTF.

The V call is TRBV5-4, the J call TRBJ2-1, with 11 bases matching TRBD2. The CDR3 totals 17 residues. J lost 7 bases, V lost 3 bases, and 12 bases had no gene match. The V gene's germline CDR1 is SGHNT and CDR2 YYREEE (reference sequence). The CDR3 DNA is TGTGCCAGCAGCTCCGACCTGACTAGCGGGATCCAAAATGAGCAGTTCTTC. Protein: CASSSDLTSGIQNEQFF.